This T cell receptor (beta chain) was obtained from a study of T cell repertoires in cytomegalovirus infection. About the study: The authors relied on CMV epitopes, both recently identified HLA-C-restricted and well-studied HLA-B-restricted. Signatures in public TCR beta sequences pointed to both CMV infection and matching HLA type. The study, taken as a whole, reports: Ex vivo responses were dominated by HLA-C-restricted CMV-specific TCR beta clonotypes.

TCRdb re-analysed the reads in MiXCR, keeping a single row per CDR3 protein. Of some 900,000 distinct CDR3 sequences in the sample, about 33% were seen once. Notes on this clonotype: The target antigen is unknown.

The germline gives CDR1 MNHEY, CDR2 SVGAGI. The CDR3 loop spans 16 amino acids. The trim removed 0 bases at V and 2 bases at J, leaving 5 bases unmatched. This material consisted of cultured CD8+ T cells from PBMCs, taken from culture after CMV antigen stimulation. The sequence was obtained from a human donor in good health (CMV status not recorded). Some clones in this sample may be carry-over from other donors' samples. The genes are TRBV6-5 and TRBJ2-3; 7 bases are shared with TRBD2. DNA for the CDR3: TGTGCCAGCAGTTACTCGGGGGGGTGGCACACAGATACGCAGTATTTT. Translating it yields CASSYSGGWHTDTQYF.